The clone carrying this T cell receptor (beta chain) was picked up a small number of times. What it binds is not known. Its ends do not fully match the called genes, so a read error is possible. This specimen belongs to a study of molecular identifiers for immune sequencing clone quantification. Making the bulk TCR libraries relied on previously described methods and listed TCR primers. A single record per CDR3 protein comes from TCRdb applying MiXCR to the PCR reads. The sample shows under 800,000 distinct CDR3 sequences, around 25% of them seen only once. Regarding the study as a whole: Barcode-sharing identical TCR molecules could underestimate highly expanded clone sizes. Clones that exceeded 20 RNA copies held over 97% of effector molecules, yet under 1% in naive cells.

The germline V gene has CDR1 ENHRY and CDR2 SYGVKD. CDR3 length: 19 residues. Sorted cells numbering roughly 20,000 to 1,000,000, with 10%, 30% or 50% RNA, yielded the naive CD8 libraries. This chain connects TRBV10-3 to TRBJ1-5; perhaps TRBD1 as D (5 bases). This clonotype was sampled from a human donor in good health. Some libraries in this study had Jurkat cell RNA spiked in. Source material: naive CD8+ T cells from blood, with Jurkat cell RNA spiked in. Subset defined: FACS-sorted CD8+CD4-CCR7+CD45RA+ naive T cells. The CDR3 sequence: CAISDSPGGAEGHNQPQHF. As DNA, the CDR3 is TGTGCCATCAGTGACAGCCCGGGAGGAGCTGAAGGACACAATCAGCCTCAGCATTTT.